The clone carrying this TCR beta chain ranks as medium-sized. The antigen remains undetermined. In germline, CDR1 is SNHLY, CDR2 FYNNEI. This CDR3 region has 12 residues. V lost 5 bases and J 6 bases, leaving 10 bases between the germline ends. This sample stems from a study of vaccination effects on CD4 cells after COVID-19. Study as a whole: The second dose preceded post-vaccine samples by a median of 72 days.

Study results and caveats: Clones induced by infection and by vaccine showed marked clonal contraction late after vaccination.

Profiled with immunoSEQ multiplex PCR; TCRdb holds only in-frame clones, not every one. This table has 30,000 or so clones, roughly 70% appearing once. Pools of viral peptides were used by the ViraFEST assay to expand antigen-specific CD4+ T cells ahead of sequencing. Subsequent to a culture period of 10 to 11 days, CD4+ T cells were isolated. Either the BNT162b2 or mRNA-1273 vaccine was given to participants in two doses. A few million PBMC were seeded per well and grown in the presence of about 10 IU/ml IL-2 and approximately 11 ug/ml peptides. IL-2 medium was substituted for half the medium on days 3 and 7.

The sample here was CD4+ T cells from PBMCs cultured with HCoV-NL63 spike peptides, taken after COVID-19 vaccination. The TCR was taken from a human donor who received a COVID-19 vaccine. The chain links TRBV2 to TRBJ1-1; the D gene is possibly TRBD1 (5 bases). This chain's CDR3 is CASSPGTSEAFF. CDR3 DNA: TGTGCCAGCAGTCCCGGGACTTCTGAAGCTTTCTTT. The full variable domain, its missing parts supplied by reference TRBV2 and TRBJ1-1, is EPEVTQTPSHQVTQMGQEVILRCVPISNHLYFYWYRQILGQKVEFLVSFYNNEISEKSEIFDDQFSVERPDGSNFTLKIRSTKLEDSAMYFCASSPGTSEAFFGQGTRLTVV.